This TCR beta chain appears in the sequencing data of a study of shared clonotypes between healthy human individuals. In the study overall: Each donor's CD4 naive and CD4 memory cells filled three plates apiece, CD8 naive two, and CD8 memory one.

Here immunoSEQ multiplex PCR was the method, and the copy in TCRdb shows in-frame clones only, minus some. Here the sample spans approximately 2.3 million clones, 80% to 95% being singletons. The CDR3 sequence is 16 residues long. Germline V CDR1 and CDR2: SGHNT, YENEEA. Trimming cost V 5 bases and J 3 bases; bases outside gene matches: 7. V is TRBV11-3 and J is TRBJ1-1; 12 bases align to TRBD1. The TCR originated in a man aged 18-30 years in good health. Some clones in this sample may be carry-over from other donors' samples. The sequenced material came from naive CD4+ T cells from PBMCs. Sample subset: CD45RA+ positively selected. As DNA, the CDR3 is TGTGCCAGCAGCGCCCGGGACAGGGGGCCGGACACTGAAGCTTTCTTT. It encodes CASSARDRGPDTEAFF.